These 27 T cell receptor beta chains originate from one sample sequenced in a study of T cell clonality in common variable immunodeficiency. Clones were sequenced by immunoSEQ multiplex PCR, and TCRdb holds only the in-frame ones, with some missing. Singletons are absent from the sample, which has roughly 60,000 clones. Source material: peripheral blood mononuclear cells. Source of these receptors: a person between 18 and 75 years old in good health.

This clone was detected many times. With the read ending 3 residues before the CDR3 end, the germline J gene is used to fill in that end. The V call is TRBV7-3, the J call TRBJ2-1, with 9 bases that match TRBD2. The ends lost 5 bases at V and 6 bases at J; junction bases unmatched: 11. CDR1 SGHTA and CDR2 FQGTGA come from the germline V gene. This CDR3 spans 16 amino acids. The CDR3 loop is CASSAFSGSSFNEQFF. Incomplete CDR3 DNA: TGTGCCAGCAGCGCGTTTAGCGGGAGTTCTTTCAATGAG. The full variable domain, in which reference TRBV7-3 and TRBJ2-1 provide the parts outside the CDR3, is GAGVSQTPSNKVTEKGKYVELRCDPISGHTALYWYRQSLGQGPEFLIYFQGTGAADDSGLPNDRFFAVRPEGSVSTLKIQRTERGDSAVYLCASSAFSGSSFNEQFFGPGTRLTVL.

This clone has ten or more counts. The sequence runs out 3 residues before the end of the CDR3; the remainder is reconstructed from the germline J gene. This chain joins TRBV7-2 and TRBJ2-5, with 8 bases aligning to TRBD2. Looked up from germline, CDR1 is SGHTA and CDR2 is FQGNSA. This CDR3 comprises 14 residues. Trimming removed 3 bases from V and 1 base from J; junction bases left unmatched: 1. The CDR3 bases that were read are TGTGCCAGCAGCTTCGGGGGGGCCCAAGAGACC. Its protein is CASSFGGAQET. The whole CDR3 sequence reads CASSFGGAQETQYF.

With respect to this clone: With the read ending 3 residues before the CDR3 end, the germline J gene is used to fill in that end. V and J are TRBV5-1 and TRBJ1-2, with D unclear. V gave up 0 bases and J gave up 0 bases, with 6 bases separating them. The CDR3 loop spans 14 amino acids. In germline, CDR1 is SGHRS, CDR2 YFSETQ. This chain's CDR3 is CASSLEQPNYGYTF. The CDR3 DNA, read in part, is TGCGCCAGCAGCTTGGAACAGCCTAACTATGGC.

This clone has ten or more counts. Coverage ceases 3 residues before the CDR3 finishes, and the germline J gene fills in the end. The chain joins TRBV20-1 to TRBJ2-3, with D perhaps TRBD2 (6 bases). The germline V gene encodes CDR1 DFQATT and CDR2 SNEGSKA (reference sequence). The V gene lost 0 bases and the J gene lost 0 bases, with 13 bases spanning the gap. The length of the CDR3 is 16 residues. The CDR3 here is CSARDPQRVSTDTQYF. The sequenced part of the CDR3 DNA is TGCAGTGCTAGAGATCCTCAGCGGGTGAGCACAGATACG.

This clone was observed at least ten times. The read ends 3 residues early relative to the CDR3; the germline J gene fills the gap. This rearrangement joins TRBV20-1 to TRBJ2-5; 9 bases agree with TRBD1. Germline V gene sequence: CDR1 DFQATT, CDR2 SNEGSKA (reference sequence). J gave up 5 bases and V 3 bases, and 7 bases lay outside the gene matches. CDR3 size: 14 residues. The part of the CDR3 DNA that was read is TGCAGTGCTAGTCAACAGGGGGCGCGTGAGACC. Protein product: CSASQQGARET. The entire CDR3 reads CSASQQGARETQYF.

At least ten counts were recorded for this clone. The missing CDR3 end, 3 residues past where the read stops, is filled in from the germline J gene. The rearrangement joins TRBV20-1 to TRBJ2-7; 8 positions match TRBD2. Per the germline V gene, CDR1 is DFQATT and CDR2 is SNEGSKA (reference sequence). Germline trimming cut 3 bases from V and 3 bases from J; bases unmatched to any gene: 4. The CDR3 loop spans 13 amino acids. The sequenced part of the CDR3 DNA is TGCAGTGCTAGGGGTAGCGGGGTCTACGAG. Its protein product is CSARGSGVYE. The whole CDR3 protein is CSARGSGVYEQYF.

This clone was seen ten or more times. The read is 3 residues too short to cover the CDR3 end, so that end is filled in from the germline J gene. This chain joins TRBV19 and TRBJ1-2; 9 bases are a match to TRBD1. The CDR3 length is 15 residues. The germline V gene has CDR1 LNHDA and CDR2 SQIVND (reference sequence). The ends lost 6 bases at V and 4 bases at J; junction bases unmatched: 9. The covered CDR3 bases are TGTGCCAGTAGCGAGCCTGGGACAGGGAGCTATGGC. It yields the protein CASSEPGTGSYG. The whole CDR3 is CASSEPGTGSYGYTF.

This clone has a count of ten or more. The read halts 3 residues ahead of the CDR3 end, with the missing end drawn from the germline J gene. The V call is TRBV7-2, the J call TRBJ2-7; tentatively, D is TRBD1 (5 bases). V was shortened by 4 bases and J by 3 bases, with 10 bases between the two germline ends. The CDR3 covers 13 residues. Per the germline V gene, CDR1 is SGHTA and CDR2 is FQGNSA. The sequenced part of the CDR3 DNA is TGTGCCAGCAGCTGGGCAGGGTACTACGAG. Translated: CASSWAGYYE. The full CDR3 reads CASSWAGYYEQYF.

This clone came up many times. The read terminates 3 residues ahead of where the CDR3 ends, so the germline J gene completes it. This rearrangement joins TRBV30 to TRBJ2-1; TRBD1 aligns across 9 bases. The CDR3 loop spans 15 amino acids. The V segment lost 4 bases and the J segment 6 bases; nucleotides outside the gene matches: 10. Germline values: CDR1 GTSNPN, CDR2 SVGIG (reference sequence). CDR3 region: CAWKGDRVRGNEQFF. CDR3 DNA (partial): TGTGCCTGGAAGGGGGACAGGGTCAGGGGCAATGAG. Full variable domain (remainder filled in from reference TRBV30 and TRBJ2-1): SQTIHQWPATLVQPVGSPLSLECTVEGTSNPNLYWYRQAAGRGLQLLFYSVGIGQISSEVPQNLSASRPQDRQFILSSKKLLLSDSGFYLCAWKGDRVRGNEQFFGPGTRLTVL.

At least ten counts were recorded for this clone. The read comes to an end 3 residues before the CDR3 does, leaving the germline J gene to fill in the end. The chain has TRBV19 and TRBJ2-3; 9 bases line up with TRBD1. V lost 4 bases, J lost 7 bases, and 9 bases stayed unmatched. This CDR3 has 15 residues. The V gene's germline CDR1 is LNHDA and CDR2 SQIVND (reference sequence). The part of the CDR3 DNA that was read is TGTGCCAGTAGTAACAGGGGGCGACCCTCAAATACG. It yields the protein CASSNRGRPSNT. From start to end, the CDR3 is CASSNRGRPSNTQYF.

This clone was detected ten times or more. Read sequence stops 3 residues before the CDR3 end, and the germline J gene provides the missing end. The chain links TRBV28 to TRBJ1-1; unclear D gene. V lost 7 bases, J lost 1 base, and 7 bases lay in between. From germline, CDR1 is MDHEN and CDR2 SYDVKM. The length of the CDR3 is 12 residues. CDR3: CASMLGNTEAFF. Partial CDR3 DNA: TGTGCCAGCATGCTCGGGAACACTGAA.

Ten or more counts support this clone. Sequencing ends 3 residues short of the CDR3 end; the germline J gene provides the rest. The J gene is TRBJ2-4, the V gene TRBV28, with a weak D call TRBD1 (6 bases). The CDR3 extends over 16 amino acids. Germline CDR1 MDHEN, CDR2 SYDVKM. V dropped 1 base and J dropped 6 bases, with 16 bases sitting between them. CDR3 DNA (partial): TGTGCCAGCAGTTTATTACTCCGGACAGTCGGAAACATT. Amino acids: CASSLLLRTVGNI. The entire CDR3 protein is CASSLLLRTVGNIQYF.

This clone was recorded at least ten times. The CDR3 end lies 3 residues beyond the end of the read and is filled in from the germline J gene. This chain connects TRBV28 to TRBJ2-7; 7 positions match TRBD1. This CDR3 has 13 amino acids. CDR1 is MDHEN and CDR2 is SYDVKM in the germline V gene. The junction had 7 bases not matched to a gene; V was cut back by 5 bases and J by 6 bases. CDR3 bases read: TGTGCCAGCAGTCCCCAGACAGGGATCGAG. It translates to CASSPQTGIE. The full CDR3 protein reads CASSPQTGIEQYF.

This clone occurred many times. The read comes to an end 3 residues before the CDR3 does, leaving the germline J gene to fill in the end. The chain employs TRBV7-3 and TRBJ1-1; TRBD1 might be the D (5 bases). Germline values: CDR1 SGHTA, CDR2 FQGTGA. The CDR3 loop spans 13 amino acids. The V end lost 4 bases, the J end lost 0 bases, and 6 bases lay between the germline ends. CDR3 region: CASSWTMNTEAFF. The covered CDR3 bases are TGTGCCAGCAGCTGGACAATGAACACTGAA.

This clone has ten or more counts. The read ends 3 residues shy of where the CDR3 ends; the end is completed using the germline J gene. The chain uses TRBV12-3 or TRBV12-4 and TRBJ2-7, with 9 bases identical to TRBD1. This CDR3 is 14 amino acids long. The junction had 7 bases not matched to a gene; V was cut back by 5 bases and J by 5 bases. CDR3 DNA, as far as it was read: TGTGCCAGCAGTCAGACAGGGGGACTGAACGAG. It specifies CASSQTGGLNE. The entire CDR3 reads CASSQTGGLNEQYF.

This clone was seen ten or more times. The missing CDR3 end, 3 residues past where the read stops, is filled in from the germline J gene. The chain employs TRBV7-8 and TRBJ2-1; TRBD2 might be the D (6 bases). There are 13 residues in the CDR3. CDR1 SGHVS and CDR2 FQNEAQ come from the germline V gene. V lost 7 bases to trimming and J lost 9 bases, with 16 bases between them. The CDR3 DNA, read in part, is TGTGCCAGCACCCCCTTTCGGGGGAGTGAG. Protein sequence: CASTPFRGSE. The whole CDR3 protein is CASTPFRGSEQFF.

This clone showed up many times. With the read ending 3 residues before the CDR3 end, the germline J gene is used to fill in that end. This rearrangement joins TRBV7-2 to TRBJ2-7; a weak D match, TRBD1 (6 bases). The CDR3 covers 15 residues. The V end lost 2 bases, the J end lost 2 bases, and 13 bases lay between the germline ends. In germline, CDR1 is SGHTA, CDR2 FQGNSA. Incomplete CDR3 DNA: TGTGCCAGCAGCTTAAATTGGGGGCCCGCCTACGAG. Translated, it gives CASSLNWGPAYE. The entire CDR3 protein reads CASSLNWGPAYEQYF.

This clone was counted many times. The read gets to within 3 residues of the CDR3 end, and the germline J gene fills in the rest. The chain links TRBV20-1 to TRBJ1-1, with D maybe TRBD1 (5 bases). Germline V gene sequence: CDR1 DFQATT, CDR2 SNEGSKA (reference sequence). The V gene lost 3 bases and the J gene lost 7 bases, with 15 bases spanning the gap. CDR3 length: 13 amino acids. The sequenced CDR3 bases are TGCAGTGCTAGGGGGCGCGAGTTTTATGAA. The encoded protein is CSARGREFYE. The whole CDR3 sequence is CSARGREFYEAFF.

This clone was picked up many times. The read gets to within 3 residues of the CDR3 end, and the germline J gene fills in the rest. The chain employs TRBV2 and TRBJ2-5; no firm D call. This CDR3 spans 13 amino acids. V lost 3 bases to trimming and J lost 5 bases, with 10 bases between them. Germline-derived CDR1 and CDR2 are SNHLY and FYNNEI. Incomplete CDR3 DNA: TGTGCCAGCAGTGATGAGGCTGAGGAGACC. Its protein product is CASSDEAEET. The complete CDR3 sequence is CASSDEAEETQYF. Full variable domain (remainder filled in from reference TRBV2 and TRBJ2-5): EPEVTQTPSHQVTQMGQEVILRCVPISNHLYFYWYRQILGQKVEFLVSFYNNEISEKSEIFDDQFSVERPDGSNFTLKIRSTKLEDSAMYFCASSDEAEETQYFGPGTRLLVL.

This clone was detected ten times or more. The CDR3 end falls 3 residues outside the read, so it is completed with the germline J gene. This chain connects TRBV4-2 to TRBJ2-7, with TRBD2 matching over 10 bases. CDR3 length equals 16 residues. Germline V gives CDR1 LGHNA, CDR2 YNFKEQ. J lost 0 bases, V lost 2 bases, and 4 bases had no gene match. CDR3 bases read: TGTGCCAGCAGCCAAAGGCCTAGCGGGAGCTCCTACGAG. Protein: CASSQRPSGSSYE. The CDR3 in its entirety is CASSQRPSGSSYEQYF.

Ten or more counts support this clone. The read is 3 residues too short to cover the CDR3 end, so that end is filled in from the germline J gene. V and J are TRBV7-2 and TRBJ2-5; 7 bases fit TRBD2. CDR3 length equals 14 residues. Germline V lookup: CDR1 SGHTA, CDR2 FQGNSA. V trimming: 1 base; J trimming: 5 bases; junction bases outside the gene matches: 4. Here the CDR3 reads CASSLGTRGETQYF. CDR3 DNA, as far as it was read: TGTGCCAGCAGCTTAGGGACTAGAGGCGAGACC. The full variable domain, rest sourced from reference TRBV7-2 and TRBJ2-5, is GAGVSQSPSNKVTEKGKDVELRCDPISGHTALYWYRQSLGQGLEFLIYFQGNSAPDKSGLPSDRFSAERTGGSVSTLTIQRTQQEDSAVYLCASSLGTRGETQYFGPGTRLLVL.

This clone was detected many times. The observed sequence ends 3 residues before the CDR3 terminus, with the missing tail filled in from the germline J gene. The chain joins TRBV19 to TRBJ2-5; D perhaps matches TRBD1 (5 bases). Germline V gene sequence: CDR1 LNHDA, CDR2 SQIVND (reference sequence). The CDR3 is made up of 12 amino acids. Trimming cost V 5 bases and J 7 bases, with 11 bases left between them. The CDR3 DNA, read in part, is TGTGCCAGTAGTCAAGCCACAGGGACC. Its translation is CASSQATGT. The complete CDR3 protein is CASSQATGTQYF.

This clone was detected ten times or more. The read finishes 3 residues shy of the CDR3 end, and the germline J gene is used to complete it. V is TRBV12-5 and J is TRBJ2-7; 10 bases are a match to TRBD2. The CDR3 is 13 amino acids. Losses at the gene ends were 6 bases for V and 6 bases for J; bases not matched to a gene: 5. Germline V gives CDR1 LGHNT, CDR2 FRNRAP. This chain's CDR3 is CASGSGRAFEQYF. The CDR3 DNA, read in part, is TGTGCTAGTGGGAGCGGGAGGGCCTTCGAG.

The sample holds a few counts of this clone. The CDR3 DNA, read in part, is TGCGCCAGCAGCTCCGGGACTAGCGGGACCTACGAG. This gives the protein CASSSGTSGTYE. The entire CDR3 protein reads CASSSGTSGTYEQYF. J is TRBJ2-7 and V is TRBV5-1; 13 nucleotides align to TRBD2. The read terminates 3 residues ahead of where the CDR3 ends, so the germline J gene completes it. Germline CDR1 SGHRS, CDR2 YFSETQ. The CDR3 runs 15 residues. Unmatched junction bases numbered 2, after V lost 3 bases and J lost 2 bases.

This clone was counted many times. The read halts 3 residues ahead of the CDR3 end, with the missing end drawn from the germline J gene. This sequence joins TRBV3-1 (or the pseudogene TRBV3-2) and TRBJ2-7, with TRBD1 as a possible D gene (6 bases). The germline V gene encodes CDR1 LGHDT and CDR2 YNNKEL (reference sequence). The CDR3 totals 17 residues. V lost 0 bases and J 0 bases, leaving 15 bases between the germline ends. Incomplete CDR3 DNA: TGTGCCAGCAGCCAAGATAGCTGGACAGAACGCTCCTACGAG. Translation gives CASSQDSWTERSYE. The whole CDR3 sequence is CASSQDSWTERSYEQYF.

This clone was detected ten times or more. The read ends 3 residues early relative to the CDR3; the germline J gene fills the gap. The chain has TRBV20-1 and TRBJ2-7, with 12 positions matching TRBD2. CDR1 and CDR2 from the germline V gene are DFQATT and SNEGSKA (reference sequence). This CDR3 has 15 residues. The V gene end was trimmed by 6 bases and the J gene end by 3 bases; junction bases not matched to a gene: 9. The sequenced CDR3 bases are TGCAGTGCACGGGGACTAGCGGGCCGTTACTACGAG. Protein: CSARGLAGRYYE. The whole CDR3 reads CSARGLAGRYYEQYF.

This clone was detected ten times or more. The missing CDR3 end, 3 residues past where the read stops, is filled in from the germline J gene. The chain carries TRBV28 and TRBJ1-4; D call uncertain. The CDR3 is 14 residues long. V was cut by 4 bases and J by 2 bases, with 8 bases left in between. Looked up from germline, CDR1 is MDHEN and CDR2 is SYDVKM. The CDR3 region is CASSYERTNEKLFF. The sequenced CDR3 bases are TGTGCCAGCAGTTACGAGAGGACTAATGAAAAA.